Each of the 25 T cell receptor beta chains below was sequenced from the same sample in a study of T-cell memory formation after mild COVID-19 (dated by TCRdb to the early 2020s). The method was 5' RACE. For sequencing, an Illumina NovaSeq 6000 was employed. TCRdb reran the public reads through fastp at Q25 and MiXCR, keeping productive beta chains. Each entry merges the rows of one CDR3 protein and shows their most common DNA and genes. The sample table lists fewer than 700,000 distinct CDR3 sequences, roughly a fifth of them with a count of one. In total, the top ten clones hold about 8.4% of the sample. Sequencing was performed on PBMCs or a T cell subset sorted from them (not recorded which). The receptor set was obtained from an adult woman who had mild COVID-19 (a few samples of this study predate the infection). The sample titles of this study are shuffled in the database, so cell type and time point are left out; the donor was told from shared clones.

Notes on this clonotype: Here the CDR3 omits its conserved ending phenylalanine or tryptophan, so a read error is the likely source. The DNA is left out, because the CDR3 cannot be placed on it with certainty; the CDR3 is given as TCRdb lists it. This chain uses TRBV15 with TRBJ1-1. The CDR3 totals 9 residues, both ends included. CDR1 and CDR2 (germline): LNHNV, YYDKDF (reference sequence). CDR3 loop: CATSRSGPA.

The chain combines TRBV6-1 with TRBJ1-5; D is ambiguous. The CDR3 contains 14 residues. Germline-derived CDR1 and CDR2 are MNHNS and SASEGT. V was cut by 5 bases and J by 0 bases, with 8 bases left in between. CDR3 sequence reads: CASSQQHSNQPQHF. The CDR3 DNA is TGTGCCAGCAGTCAACAGCATAGCAATCAGCCCCAGCATTTT.

This clonotype was seen only a few times. DNA for the CDR3: TGTGCCACCAGTGATGCCGCAGGGGATACTGGAAACACCATATATTTT. Encoded protein: CATSDAAGDTGNTIYF. This chain uses TRBV24-1 with TRBJ1-3, with TRBD1 as a possible D gene (6 bases). The V end lost 3 bases, the J end lost 2 bases, and 13 bases lay between the germline ends. CDR1 KGHDR and CDR2 SFDVKD come from the germline V gene. CDR3 length equals 16 residues.

Details on this clonotype: Germline is not matched at one junction end, which may reflect a read error. This CDR3 reads CASSPGGDRNEQFF. As DNA, the CDR3 is TGTGCTAGCAGCCCGGGGGGGGATCGGAATGAGCAGTTCTTC. This chain links TRBV7-7 with TRBJ2-1; 8 nucleotides align to TRBD2. Per the germline V gene, CDR1 is SSHAT and CDR2 is FNYEAQ (reference sequence). The CDR3 is made up of 14 amino acids.

This clonotype was counted only a few times. The chain uses TRBV7-9 and TRBJ1-1; TRBD1 might be the D (6 bases). V lost 5 bases and J lost 4, with 23 bases in between. This CDR3 spans 17 amino acids. Germline V lookup: CDR1 SEHNR, CDR2 FQNEAQ (reference sequence). The CDR3 spells CASSVEGELVEGTEAFF. DNA for the CDR3: TGTGCCAGCAGCGTAGAGGGGGAGTTGGTGGAGGGCACTGAAGCTTTCTTT.

Only a few counts were recorded for this clonotype. J is TRBJ2-1 and V is TRBV6-4; 9 nucleotides match TRBD1. The V gene end was trimmed by 6 bases and the J gene end by 11 bases; junction bases not matched to a gene: 17. The CDR3 length is 16 residues. From germline, CDR1 is MRHNA and CDR2 SNTAGT. The CDR3 DNA reads TGTGCCAGCAGCCAAAGCCCGGGACAGGGCGTAGGACAGCAGTTCTTC. It encodes CASSQSPGQGVGQQFF.

This clonotype was recorded a few times. The CDR3 DNA reads TGCGCCAGCGGGGGGAACGCGGGCACTGAAGCTTTCTTT. Translated, it gives CASGGNAGTEAFF. V gene TRBV5-1 combines with J gene TRBJ1-1, with a possible D match to TRBD1 (5 bases). Germline CDR1 reads SGHRS; CDR2 reads YFSETQ. V dropped 7 bases and J dropped 4 bases, with 14 bases sitting between them. CDR3 length: 13 residues.

This CDR3 reads CAISRGQTNTEAFF. The CDR3 DNA reads TGTGCCATCAGTCGGGGACAAACGAACACTGAAGCTTTCTTT. V and J are TRBV10-3 and TRBJ1-1, with D possibly being TRBD1 (6 bases). V gave up 5 bases and J gave up 1 base, with 11 bases separating them. There are 14 residues in the CDR3. Germline V lookup: CDR1 ENHRY, CDR2 SYGVKD.

The chain combines TRBV7-9 with TRBJ2-7, with TRBD2 as a possible D gene (7 bases). CDR3 length equals 12 residues. V lost 8 bases to trimming and J lost 12 bases, with 20 bases between them. The germline V gene has CDR1 SEHNR and CDR2 FQNEAQ (reference sequence). The DNA of the CDR3 is TGTGCCAGCGACCCATTTCCAGGGGAGGGGTACTTC. It yields the protein CASDPFPGEGYF.

The chain is built from TRBV7-3 and TRBJ1-6; D is undetermined. With 2 bases removed from V and 7 bases from J, the gap between germline ends came to 15 bases. The CDR3 totals 16 residues. Germline CDR1 and CDR2: SGHTA and FQGTGA. This chain's CDR3 is CASSLDGRSPNSPLHF. The CDR3 DNA is TGTGCCAGCAGCTTAGATGGACGGTCCCCGAATTCACCCCTCCACTTT. The complete variable domain, with remaining parts taken from reference TRBV7-3 and TRBJ1-6, reads GAGVSQTPSNKVTEKGKYVELRCDPISGHTALYWYRQSLGQGPEFLIYFQGTGAADDSGLPNDRFFAVRPEGSVSTLKIQRTERGDSAVYLCASSLDGRSPNSPLHFGNGTRLTVT.

This clonotype was recorded a few times. The chain employs TRBV12-3 or TRBV12-4 and TRBJ2-2, with 8 positions matching TRBD2. This CDR3 spans 16 amino acids. With 1 base clipped from V and 4 bases from J, the junction kept 5 bases outside the gene matches. The CDR3 DNA reads TGTGCCAGCAGTTTAGGCGGGACTAGACGCACCGGGGAGCTGTTTTTT. It codes for CASSLGGTRRTGELFF.

The chain couples TRBV29-1 to TRBJ1-1, with a possible D match to TRBD1 (6 bases). V lost 6 bases and J lost 0, with 11 bases in between. CDR1 and CDR2 (germline): SQVTM, ANQGSEA. CDR3 size: 13 residues. As DNA, the CDR3 is TGCAGCGTGAGGGGGGGGATGAACACTGAAGCTTTCTTT. Translated, it gives CSVRGGMNTEAFF.

This clonotype has a handful of counts. V usage is TRBV12-3 or TRBV12-4 and J usage is TRBJ2-5; TRBD1 matches at 8 bases. V was clipped by 4 bases and J by 5 bases; unmatched bases: 9. The CDR3 has 15 residues. As DNA, the CDR3 is TGTGCCAGCAGTTCCCGTTGGACAGGGCGGGAGACCCAGTACTTC. The encoded protein is CASSSRWTGRETQYF.

The chain combines TRBV5-5 with TRBJ2-1, with TRBD1 matching over 8 bases. Germline V lookup: CDR1 SGHKS, CDR2 YYEKEE (reference sequence). CDR3 size: 14 residues. With 6 bases clipped from V and 9 bases from J, the junction kept 11 bases outside the gene matches. CDR3: CASTLRTGRFEQFF. DNA for the CDR3: TGTGCCAGCACCCTGAGGACAGGGCGGTTTGAGCAGTTCTTC.

This CDR3 reads CASSYSPEVLTFF. For the CDR3, the DNA is TGTGCCAGCAGTTACTCTCCCGAGGTTTTGACTTTCTTT. This sequence joins TRBV6-2 or TRBV6-3 and TRBJ1-1, with no clear D. The CDR3 spans 13 residues. Per germline, CDR1 MNHEY and CDR2 SVGEGT. V dropped 0 bases and J dropped 12 bases, with 14 bases sitting between them.

The chain is built from TRBV6-2 or TRBV6-3 and TRBJ2-5; D perhaps matches TRBD2 (6 bases). Trimming removed 6 bases at V and 3 bases at J, with 17 bases between. Germline loops: CDR1 MNHEY, CDR2 SVGEGT. CDR3 length equals 15 residues. The CDR3 here is CASSRTIGSKETQYF. CDR3 nucleotide sequence: TGTGCCAGCAGCCGGACTATCGGGAGTAAAGAGACCCAGTACTTC.

A few counts support this clonotype. The chain has TRBV18 and TRBJ2-7; 10 bases fit TRBD2. The CDR3 spans 17 residues. Trimming at V came to 0 bases and at J to 0 bases, leaving 5 bases not matched to a gene. Per germline, CDR1 KGHSH and CDR2 LQKENI. Written as DNA, the CDR3 is TGTGCCAGCTCACCACCGGGGGCTAGCGGGAGCTCCTACGAGCAGTACTTC. As protein: CASSPPGASGSSYEQYF.

The chain couples TRBV25-1 to TRBJ2-1; D gene unclear. Trimming pared 0 bases from V and 7 bases from J, leaving 4 bases between. This CDR3 region has 12 residues. The V gene's germline CDR1 is MGHDK and CDR2 SYGVNS. CDR3 DNA: TGTGCCAGCAGTGAATACGAGAATGAGCAGTTCTTC. The encoded protein is CASSEYENEQFF.

This clonotype was observed many times. This sequence joins TRBV5-4 and TRBJ1-5; TRBD1 agrees at 7 bases. Germline-derived CDR1 and CDR2 are SGHNT and YYREEE (reference sequence). J was trimmed by 3 bases and V by 10 bases; bases with no gene match: 13. The CDR3 runs to 15 residues. CDR3 amino acids: CAGQGTGTANQPQHF. The CDR3, as DNA: TGTGCCGGCCAAGGAACCGGGACAGCCAATCAGCCCCAGCATTTT. The whole variable domain, filled in from reference TRBV5-4 and TRBJ1-5, reads ETGVTQSPTHLIKTRGQQVTLRCSSQSGHNTVSWYQQALGQGPQFIFQYYREEENGRGNFPPRFSGLQFPNYSSELNVNALELDDSALYLCAGQGTGTANQPQHFGDGTRLSIL.

The chain carries TRBV10-3 and TRBJ2-2; D is undetermined. The CDR3 extends over 14 amino acids. The germline V and J ends were trimmed by 8 bases and 2 bases, with 12 bases remaining between them. Looked up from germline, CDR1 is ENHRY and CDR2 is SYGVKD. The CDR3 region is CAIGPAGNTGELFF. CDR3 sequence (DNA): TGTGCCATCGGTCCGGCAGGCAACACCGGGGAGCTGTTTTTT.

The chain recombines TRBV6-5 with TRBJ1-5, with 7 bases lining up with TRBD1. Germline CDR1 and CDR2: MNHEY and SVGAGI. CDR3 length: 15 residues. The V and J ends lost 8 bases and 6 bases, in that order; junction bases with no gene match: 13. The CDR3 region has the DNA TGTGCCAGCTCAAAGGGGGCAGGGTGGGGTCAGCCCCAGCATTTT. As protein: CASSKGAGWGQPQHF.

V is TRBV7-3 and J is TRBJ1-6; D possibly corresponds to TRBD1 (6 bases). The V gene lost 2 bases and the J gene lost 8 bases, with 10 bases spanning the gap. CDR1 and CDR2 from the germline V gene are SGHTA and FQGTGA. CDR3 length: 14 residues. DNA of the CDR3: TGTGCCAGCAGCTTAGGGGGGCCGCATTCACCCCTCCACTTT. This translates into CASSLGGPHSPLHF. Complete variable domain (other parts from reference TRBV7-3 and TRBJ1-6): GAGVSQTPSNKVTEKGKYVELRCDPISGHTALYWYRQSLGQGPEFLIYFQGTGAADDSGLPNDRFFAVRPEGSVSTLKIQRTERGDSAVYLCASSLGGPHSPLHFGNGTRLTVT.

The chain uses TRBV6-6 and TRBJ2-1; 10 bases agree with TRBD2. The CDR3 runs 17 residues. Per germline, CDR1 MNHNY and CDR2 SVGAGI (reference sequence). The junction had 14 bases not matched to a gene; V was cut back by 3 bases and J by 9 bases. CDR3 amino acids: CASSYPGASGRRVEQFF. CDR3 DNA: TGTGCCAGCAGTTATCCTGGGGCTAGCGGGAGACGGGTTGAGCAGTTCTTC.

As regards this clonotype: This may be a read error: a much more frequent sequence differs by one nucleotide. The chain couples TRBV7-9 to TRBJ2-7; D remains unclear. V dropped 5 bases and J dropped 3 bases, with 5 bases sitting between them. The CDR3 spans 11 residues. Germline V gene data show CDR1 as SEHNR and CDR2 as FQNEAQ (reference sequence). In DNA form, the CDR3 reads TGTGCCAGCAGCCAACACTACGAGCAGTACTTC. It encodes CASSQHYEQYF.

The sample holds a few counts of this clonotype. The genes are TRBV20-1 and TRBJ2-1; D might be TRBD1 (5 bases). The CDR3 totals 11 residues. In germline, CDR1 is DFQATT, CDR2 SNEGSKA (reference sequence). With 5 bases removed from V and 6 bases from J, the gap between germline ends came to 8 bases. The CDR3 region has the DNA TGCAGTGCTTCAGGGCTCAATGAGCAGTTCTTC. Amino acids: CSASGLNEQFF.